The next 29 T cell receptor beta chains were all read from a single sample in a study of T-cell memory formation after mild COVID-19. TCRdb passed the 5' RACE reads through MiXCR, listing each CDR3 protein once. The sample records fewer than 600,000 distinct CDR3 sequences, about a fifth being singletons. Sequenced input: PBMCs or a T cell subset sorted from them (not recorded which). The source is an adult woman who had mild COVID-19 (a few samples of this study predate the infection). Cell type and time point are not known.

The chain couples TRBV20-1 to TRBJ2-2, with 14 bases aligning to TRBD2. V dropped 5 bases and J dropped 1; count of bases not matched to a gene: 3. This CDR3 is 16 amino acids long. Germline values: CDR1 DFQATT, CDR2 SNEGSKA (reference sequence). The CDR3 loop is CSAAGLAGGNTGELFF. CDR3 nucleotides: TGCAGTGCTGCTGGACTAGCGGGAGGGAACACCGGGGAGCTGTTTTTT.

CDR3 residues: CASRPRTGLYGYTF. The CDR3 DNA sequence: TGTGCCAGTAGACCCCGGACAGGGCTCTATGGCTACACCTTC. The V gene is TRBV19, the J gene TRBJ1-2; TRBD1 matches at 8 bases. Germline V gene sequence: CDR1 LNHDA, CDR2 SQIVND (reference sequence). Germline trimming cut 6 bases from V and 4 bases from J; bases unmatched to any gene: 7. This CDR3 has 14 amino acids.

J is TRBJ2-1 and V is TRBV5-6, with D tentatively TRBD1 or TRBD2 (5 bases each). The V and J ends lost 7 bases and 5 bases respectively, with 13 bases between them. Germline CDR1 SGHDT, CDR2 YYEEEE. This CDR3 region has 13 residues. Here the CDR3 reads CASRTGLDNEQFF. The CDR3 DNA reads as TGTGCCAGCCGAACGGGGCTCGACAATGAGCAGTTCTTC.

The CDR3 sequence: CASRPTGGASPLHF. The CDR3 nucleotides read TGTGCCAGCAGGCCTACAGGGGGAGCTTCACCCCTCCACTTT. The chain recombines TRBV2 with TRBJ1-6; TRBD1 agrees at 8 bases. Per germline, CDR1 SNHLY and CDR2 FYNNEI. Losses at the gene ends were 6 bases for V and 9 bases for J; bases not matched to a gene: 7. This CDR3 contains 14 residues.

The chain combines TRBV20-1 with TRBJ2-3; TRBD2 aligns across 7 bases. CDR1 DFQATT and CDR2 SNEGSKA come from the germline V gene (reference sequence). The CDR3 has 12 residues. V shed 3 bases and J 4 bases; nucleotides not matched to a gene: 1. The CDR3 loop is CSASRGADTQYF. CDR3 coding DNA: TGCAGTGCTAGTCGGGGGGCAGATACGCAGTATTTT.

This clonotype turned up a few times. The genes are TRBV10-3 and TRBJ2-1; TRBD2 matches at 9 bases. V dropped 0 bases and J dropped 5; count of bases not matched to a gene: 8. CDR1 and CDR2 (germline): ENHRY, SYGVKD. This CDR3 has 17 residues. The CDR3: CAISESPSGVGNNEQFF. The CDR3 coding sequence is TGTGCCATCAGTGAGTCTCCTAGCGGGGTGGGGAACAATGAGCAGTTCTTC.

In its sample, this clonotype was seen a few times. This chain joins TRBV5-1 and TRBJ1-2, with a weak D call TRBD1 (5 bases). Germline V gives CDR1 SGHRS, CDR2 YFSETQ. The ends were cut back, 0 bases at V and 4 bases at J, with 19 bases in the middle. The length of the CDR3 is 17 residues. The DNA for the CDR3 is TGCGCCAGCAGCTTGGCCGCGGGGTTAGGGGCCAGCTATGGCTACACCTTC. Translation: CASSLAAGLGASYGYTF.

The chain combines TRBV12-3 or TRBV12-4 with TRBJ2-7; 8 nucleotides line up with TRBD1. V shed 7 bases and J 3 bases; nucleotides not matched to a gene: 8. The CDR3 spans 14 residues. This chain's CDR3 is CASNLQGGGYEQYF. DNA for the CDR3: TGTGCCAGCAACCTACAGGGGGGTGGCTACGAGCAGTACTTC.

A single count supports this clonotype. CDR3 DNA sequence: TGCGCCAGCAGCCAAGATTGGGGACAGGCAGCCTCTGGGGCCAACGTCCTGACTTTC. It translates to CASSQDWGQAASGANVLTF. The chain combines TRBV4-1 with TRBJ2-6, with 8 bases that match TRBD1. The CDR3 sequence is 19 residues long. J lost 0 bases, V lost 0 bases, and 7 bases had no gene match. Germline-derived CDR1 and CDR2 are MGHRA and YSYEKL.

The chain employs TRBV20-1 and TRBJ2-6; D is possibly TRBD2 (5 bases). Deletions cut 2 bases from V and 0 bases from J, with 11 bases between. Germline loops: CDR1 DFQATT, CDR2 SNEGSKA (reference sequence). The CDR3 totals 16 residues. The CDR3 region has the DNA TGCAGTGCTAGAACACACGGACTCTCTGGGGCCAACGTCCTGACTTTC. Translated: CSARTHGLSGANVLTF.

The rearrangement links TRBV20-1 to TRBJ2-5; TRBD2 agrees at 7 bases. The J segment lost 9 bases and the V segment lost 0 bases, leaving 10 bases of the junction unmatched. Germline-derived CDR1 and CDR2 are DFQATT and SNEGSKA (reference sequence). This CDR3 is 14 amino acids long. CDR3 sequence reads: CSARDSPGGRPQYF. In DNA, the CDR3 is TGCAGTGCTAGAGATAGCCCGGGAGGTCGGCCCCAGTACTTC.

The chain joins TRBV5-5 to TRBJ2-5; D not certain. CDR1 and CDR2 (germline): SGHKS, YYEKEE (reference sequence). The CDR3 consists of 15 residues. Trimming removed 0 bases from V and 0 bases from J, with 9 bases in between. The CDR3 reads CASSLARGYQETQYF. Here the CDR3 DNA reads TGTGCCAGCAGCTTGGCACGAGGCTACCAAGAGACCCAGTACTTC.

A few counts support this clonotype. The chain recombines TRBV7-9 with TRBJ2-3; D ambiguous. V was shortened by 1 base and J by 3 bases, with 11 bases between the two germline ends. CDR3 length: 15 amino acids. Germline lookup yields CDR1 SEHNR and CDR2 FQNEAQ (reference sequence). The chain's CDR3 is CASSLEAADTDTQYF. Here the CDR3 DNA reads TGTGCCAGCAGCTTAGAGGCTGCGGATACAGATACGCAGTATTTT.

This clonotype was counted once. The rearrangement uses TRBV24-1 and TRBJ1-1, with 7 bases aligning to TRBD1. After removal of 4 bases from V and 4 bases from J, the junction contained 2 bases not matched to a gene. The CDR3 sequence is 13 residues long. Germline CDR1 KGHDR, CDR2 SFDVKD. CDR3 protein: CATSDHRGTEAFF. CDR3 DNA: TGTGCCACCAGTGACCACAGGGGCACTGAAGCTTTCTTT.

The chain recombines TRBV7-9 with TRBJ1-4; perhaps TRBD1 as D (5 bases). The length of the CDR3 is 16 residues. CDR1 is SEHNR, CDR2 FQNEAQ, per germline (reference sequence). The ends were cut back, 0 bases at V and 1 base at J, with 9 bases in the middle. CDR3 amino acids: CASSLATGGTNEKLFF. CDR3 nucleotides: TGTGCCAGCAGCTTAGCGACGGGGGGAACTAATGAAAAACTGTTTTTT.

There are a few counts of this clonotype. The V call is TRBV12-3 or TRBV12-4, the J call TRBJ2-7, with D tentatively TRBD1 (5 bases). The CDR3 is 12 residues long. Trimming pared 6 bases from V and 4 bases from J, leaving 10 bases between. CDR3 sequence (DNA): TGTGCCAGCAGGGGGCTGGGGTACGAGCAGTACTTC. Translating it yields CASRGLGYEQYF.

The chain is built from TRBV6-2 or TRBV6-3 and TRBJ1-5; D gene ambiguous. There are 13 residues in the CDR3. V lost 2 bases and J lost 4, with 6 bases in between. CDR1 is MNHEY and CDR2 is SVGEGT in the germline V gene. CDR3 nucleotide sequence: TGTGCCAGCAGTTACCTGGATAATCAGCCCCAGCATTTT. It encodes CASSYLDNQPQHF.

This clonotype appeared a few times. The chain has TRBV7-6 and TRBJ2-7; D not resolved. Trimming removed 5 bases at V and 1 base at J, with 15 bases between. The CDR3 extends over 15 amino acids. Germline CDR1 is SGHVS and CDR2 is FNYEAQ. CDR3 nucleotides: TGTGCCAGCAGCCCTAGAGTAGGTTATTCCTACGAGCAGTACTTC. This translates into CASSPRVGYSYEQYF. Complete variable domain (other parts from reference TRBV7-6 and TRBJ2-7): GAGVSQSPRYKVTKRGQDVALRCDPISGHVSLYWYRQALGQGPEFLTYFNYEAQQDKSGLPNDRFSAERPEGSISTLTIQRTEQRDSAMYRCASSPRVGYSYEQYFGPGTRLTVT.

The rearrangement links TRBV12-3 or TRBV12-4 to TRBJ2-7; possibly TRBD2 for D (6 bases). This CDR3 is built from 13 residues. Trimming took off 8 bases at V and 6 bases at J, with 17 bases between the two ends. The CDR3 loop is CASGLREIGEQYF. CDR3 sequence (DNA): TGTGCCAGCGGCTTGCGGGAAATAGGCGAGCAGTACTTC.

This clonotype was counted a few times. This chain connects TRBV6-6 to TRBJ2-7, with no clear D. The CDR3 sequence is 14 residues long. CDR1 is MNHNY and CDR2 is SVGAGI in the germline V gene (reference sequence). V lost 2 bases and J 2 bases, leaving 10 bases between the germline ends. The CDR3 coding sequence is TGTGCCAGCAGTTACCCTGGGCTCGCCTACGAGCAGTACTTC. This codes for CASSYPGLAYEQYF.

This clonotype was detected only a few times. The chain links TRBV5-1 to TRBJ2-5; D tentatively reads TRBD1 or TRBD2 (5 bases each). This CDR3 has 13 amino acids. Trimming left V 6 bases short and J 5 bases short, with 14 bases between. Germline-derived CDR1 and CDR2 are SGHRS and YFSETQ. The CDR3 coding sequence is TGCGCCAGCACCGGAGAGGGGCGGGAGACCCAGTACTTC. Its protein is CASTGEGRETQYF.

The table lists this clonotype with a few counts. The chain couples TRBV19 to TRBJ1-1, with TRBD1 as a possible D gene (5 bases). CDR3 length: 13 amino acids. CDR1 is LNHDA, CDR2 SQIVND, per germline (reference sequence). V was pared by 7 bases and J by 3 bases, with 12 bases between. CDR3 amino acids: CASTLGRYTEAFF. The CDR3 DNA reads as TGTGCCAGTACCCTGGGACGGTACACTGAAGCTTTCTTT.

V usage is TRBV12-3 or TRBV12-4 and J usage is TRBJ1-2; perhaps TRBD1 as D (5 bases). Between the trimmed V and J ends, which lost 1 base and 5 bases, there was a span of 11 bases. CDR3 size: 14 residues. The CDR3 nucleotides are TGTGCCAGCAGTTTAGGCAGGGTGGTATATGGCTACACCTTC. Translation gives CASSLGRVVYGYTF.

This clonotype occurred many times. The CDR3 loop is CASSGDASYNEQFF. In DNA form, the CDR3 reads TGTGCCAGCAGCGGGGACGCATCCTACAATGAGCAGTTCTTC. V is TRBV12-3 or TRBV12-4 and J is TRBJ2-1, with D tentatively TRBD1 or TRBD2 (5 bases each). The CDR3 totals 14 residues. The ends were cut back, 6 bases at V and 1 base at J, with 10 bases in the middle.

This clonotype has a count of ten or more. The V call is TRBV24-1, the J call TRBJ2-2; D gene ambiguous. V was cut by 4 bases and J by 0 bases, with 8 bases left in between. This CDR3 is 15 amino acids long. Germline-derived CDR1 and CDR2 are KGHDR and SFDVKD. The CDR3 loop reads CATSEVAANTGELFF. The CDR3 nucleotides read TGTGCCACCAGTGAGGTAGCAGCGAACACCGGGGAGCTGTTTTTT.

The chain combines TRBV4-1 with TRBJ2-2, with D uncertain. The germline gives CDR1 MGHRA, CDR2 YSYEKL. V lost 3 bases, J lost 1 base, and 12 bases lay in between. This CDR3 is built from 16 residues. CDR3 region: CASSHNTVGNTGELFF. In DNA form, the CDR3 reads TGCGCCAGCAGCCATAATACGGTTGGGAACACCGGGGAGCTGTTTTTT.

This clonotype was picked up a small number of times. The chain carries TRBV27 and TRBJ1-2; D is unclear. Germline V gene sequence: CDR1 MNHEY, CDR2 SMNVEV (reference sequence). V was shortened by 7 bases and J by 8 bases, with 14 bases between the two germline ends. The length of the CDR3 is 12 residues. The DNA for the CDR3 is TGTGCCAGCAAGGACCAACTGCACGGCTACACCTTC. Its protein product is CASKDQLHGYTF.

The rearrangement uses TRBV15 and TRBJ1-5; D is unresolved. The CDR3 extends over 17 amino acids. Between the trimmed V and J ends, which lost 0 bases and 2 bases, there was a span of 14 bases. Per germline, CDR1 LNHNV and CDR2 YYDKDF (reference sequence). CDR3 DNA: TGTGCCACCAGCAGAGATGTAGGGTTTGGAGGCAATCAGCCCCAGCATTTT. Translation gives CATSRDVGFGGNQPQHF.

This clonotype has only a few counts. V gene TRBV24-1 combines with J gene TRBJ2-3; a weak D match, TRBD2 (6 bases). From germline, CDR1 is KGHDR and CDR2 SFDVKD. The CDR3 length is 12 residues. V gave up 5 bases and J gave up 5 bases, with 7 bases separating them. The CDR3 DNA reads TGTGCCACCAGTGCGGGGGTAGATACGCAGTATTTT. Translated: CATSAGVDTQYF.